The 7 T cell receptor beta chains given below trace back to one sample, sequenced in a study of T cell repertoires in ileal Crohn's disease. Profiling relied on immunoSEQ multiplex PCR, and the TCRdb table lists in-frame clones only, not all of them. Of tens of thousands of clones listed, about 89% are singletons. The time point: neoterminal ileum biopsy at postoperative endoscopy, about 6 months after surgery. The sample taken for sequencing was ileal tissue. These receptor sequences come from an adult with Crohn's disease.

CDR3 residues: CSVALRGAGEQYF. The CDR3 DNA follows: TGCAGCGTTGCGCTCAGGGGCGCAGGCGAGCAGTACTTC. The rearrangement uses TRBV29-1 and TRBJ2-7; D perhaps matches TRBD1 (6 bases). With 4 bases removed from V and 6 bases from J, the gap between germline ends came to 16 bases. The germline gives CDR1 SQVTM, CDR2 ANQGSEA. This CDR3 comprises 13 residues.

The chain recombines TRBV14 with TRBJ1-1; D is undetermined. Trimming removed 1 base at V and 1 base at J, with 4 bases between. The germline CDR1 and CDR2 sequences are SGHDN and FVKESK. The CDR3 has 13 amino acids. The CDR3 loop is CASSQVQNTEAFF. The DNA for the CDR3 is TGTGCCAGCAGCCAAGTCCAGAACACTGAAGCTTTCTTT.

J is TRBJ1-2 and V is TRBV7-9, with D perhaps matching TRBD1 (6 bases). This CDR3 has 15 residues. Trimming removed 1 base at V and 3 bases at J, with 12 bases between. Per germline, CDR1 SEHNR and CDR2 FQNEAQ (reference sequence). The CDR3 DNA is TGTGCCAGCAGCTTAGGGTCGTCAGGGGACTATGGCTACACCTTC. Residues: CASSLGSSGDYGYTF.

This clone came up once. The rearrangement links TRBV15 to TRBJ1-6; a possible D gene is TRBD1 (5 bases). CDR1 LNHNV and CDR2 YYDKDF come from the germline V gene (reference sequence). CDR3 length equals 19 residues. Trimming stripped 0 bases from V and 4 bases from J, with 19 bases between. The CDR3 loop is CATSRDPSGGLTYNSPLHF. Here the CDR3 DNA reads TGTGCCACCAGCAGAGATCCTAGCGGGGGGTTGACTTATAATTCACCCCTCCACTTT.

The V and J genes are TRBV11-2 and TRBJ1-2; TRBD1 agrees at 10 bases. This CDR3 region has 13 residues. CDR1 and CDR2 (germline): SGHAT, FQNNGV. V trimming: 4 bases; J trimming: 6 bases; junction bases outside the gene matches: 2. The CDR3 here is CASSSDRGHGYTF. CDR3 sequence (DNA): TGTGCCAGCAGCTCAGACAGGGGGCATGGCTACACCTTC.

This rearrangement joins TRBV18 to TRBJ2-3; D not resolved. The CDR3 spans 12 residues. V gave up 4 bases and J gave up 3 bases, with 5 bases separating them. Germline assignment: CDR1 KGHSH and CDR2 LQKENI. The CDR3 reads CASSLMTDTQYF. The CDR3 DNA sequence: TGTGCCAGCTCACTCATGACAGATACGCAGTATTTT. The full variable domain, completed using reference TRBV18 and TRBJ2-3, is NAGVMQNPRHLVRRRGQEARLRCSPMKGHSHVYWYRQLPEEGLKFMVYLQKENIIDESGMPKERFSAEFPKEGPSILRIQQVVRGDSAAYFCASSLMTDTQYFGPGTRLTVL.

This clone was found once. This rearrangement joins TRBV9 to TRBJ2-5, with a tentative D call TRBD1 (6 bases). There are 15 residues in the CDR3. CDR1 SGDLS and CDR2 YYNGEE come from the germline V gene. The V end was cut by 4 bases, the J end by 4 bases, with 17 bases between. The CDR3 loop is CASSPGGPRGETQYF. The CDR3 nucleotides read TGTGCCAGCAGCCCCGGAGGTCCCAGGGGAGAGACCCAGTACTTC.